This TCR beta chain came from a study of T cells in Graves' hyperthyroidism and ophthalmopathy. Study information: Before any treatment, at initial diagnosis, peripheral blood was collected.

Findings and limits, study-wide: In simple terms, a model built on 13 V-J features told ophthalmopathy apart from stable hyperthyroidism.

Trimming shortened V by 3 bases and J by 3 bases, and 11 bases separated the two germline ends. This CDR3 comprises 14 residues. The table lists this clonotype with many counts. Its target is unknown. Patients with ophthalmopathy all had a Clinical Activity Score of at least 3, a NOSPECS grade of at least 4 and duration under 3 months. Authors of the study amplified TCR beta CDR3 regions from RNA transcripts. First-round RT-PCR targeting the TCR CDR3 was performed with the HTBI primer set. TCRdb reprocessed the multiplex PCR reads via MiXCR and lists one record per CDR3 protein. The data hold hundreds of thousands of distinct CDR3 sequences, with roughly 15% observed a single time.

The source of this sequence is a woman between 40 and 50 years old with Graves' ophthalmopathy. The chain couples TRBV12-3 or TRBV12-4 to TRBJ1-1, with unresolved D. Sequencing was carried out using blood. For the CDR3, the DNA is TGTGCCAGCAGTTTTTTCCCGGAGCACACTGAAGCTTTCTTT. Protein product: CASSFFPEHTEAFF.